This T cell receptor (beta chain) was obtained from a study of T cells after yellow fever vaccination. Study-level information: Preparing low-cell-number fractions relied on SMART-Seq v4 Ultra Low Input.

This clonotype was found a few times. Antigen unknown. Germline CDR1 MGHRA, CDR2 YSYEKL. V dropped 0 bases and J dropped 3; count of bases not matched to a gene: 8. This CDR3 spans 17 amino acids. Template switching by 5'RACE produced TCR cDNA, adding a universal primer site and UMIs. TCRdb itself ran the 5' RACE reads through MiXCR, one entry per CDR3 protein. The profile shows about 430,000 distinct CDR3 sequences, roughly 20% of them singletons. Study observations and caveats: There was a possibility that FACS-sorted repertoires contained abundant clonotypes contaminating from the bulk population. Reappearing after the booster were most of the clones from primary vaccination (about 96% CD4, roughly 86% CD8).

V and J are TRBV4-1 and TRBJ2-7, with 10 bases identical to TRBD2. This sequence was found in a man in his late teens or twenties who received the YFV17D yellow fever vaccine. Source: PBMCs, taken before the yellow fever booster vaccination. The CDR3 loop reads CASSQDQLAGAVYEQYF. The CDR3 nucleotides read TGCGCCAGCAGCCAAGATCAGCTAGCGGGGGCGGTCTACGAGCAGTACTTC.